A selection of T cell receptor beta chains follows, all from one sample in a study of blood T cell repertoires in COVID-19. TCRdb keeps only in-frame clones here, not all; method: immunoSEQ multiplex PCR. The repertoire consists of about 110,000 clones, with 75% to 90% occurring once and the leading ten covering roughly 7.7%. Sample: peripheral blood. Receptor source: a man in his 70s with acute or convalescent COVID-19. Both conserved end residues are part of each CDR3. A D gene is named only where the DNA matches it firmly. Some rows have no size entry. The others give once, few or many, or a class for an expanded clone.

>few|TRBV24-1|TRBJ2-1|TRBD2
TGTGCCACCAGTGATTTAACTAGCGGAAGCTCCTACAATGAGCAGTTCTTC
CATSDLTSGSSYNEQFF
>few|TRBV7-9|TRBJ1-2|.
TGTGCCAGCAGCTTAGCACAGGCGTCCCCCGGTGGCTACACCTTC
CASSLAQASPGGYTF
>.|TRBV11-3|TRBJ2-7|.
TGTGCCAGCAGCTTAGGATCGCGGTTCGAGCAGTACTTC
CASSLGSRFEQYF
>.|TRBV24-1|TRBJ2-1|TRBD1
TGTGCCACTAAAGGACAGGGGTCCTACAATGAGCAGTTCTTC
CATKGQGSYNEQFF
>.|TRBV7-3|TRBJ2-2|.
TGTGCCAGCAGCCCCGGTCGGGGTTTGGAGGCCGGGGAGCTGTTTTTT
CASSPGRGLEAGELFF
>.|TRBV2|TRBJ1-5|TRBD1
TGTGCCAGCAGCGTTGGACAGGTTGTCGATCAGCCCCAGCATTTT
CASSVGQVVDQPQHF
>.|TRBV30|TRBJ2-7|TRBD1
TGTGCCTGGAGTATGGGACAGGGATTAAGCGAGCAGTACTTC
CAWSMGQGLSEQYF
>.|TRBV6-5|TRBJ1-1|TRBD1
TGTGCCAGCAGCCGGGACAGGGGGCGTACTGAAGCTTTCTTT
CASSRDRGRTEAFF
>.|TRBV11-3|TRBJ2-2|TRBD1
TGTGCCAGCAGCTTACAGGGACAGGGAAGCACCGGGGAGCTGTTTTTT
CASSLQGQGSTGELFF
>.|TRBV5-1|TRBJ1-2|.
TGCGCCAGCAGCTTGTCCCCAGGTTCTGGCTACACCTTC
CASSLSPGSGYTF
>.|TRBV2|TRBJ2-2|TRBD2
TGTGCCAGCAACAGTGCGGGGGACACCGGGGAGCTGTTTTTT
CASNSAGDTGELFF
>.|TRBV9|TRBJ1-3|.
TGTGCCAGCAGCCCACAACAGGGTGGTGGAAACACCATATATTTT
CASSPQQGGGNTIYF
>.|TRBV2|TRBJ2-7|.
TGTGCCAGCAGTGGGACAGTTAATTACGAGCAGTACTTC
CASSGTVNYEQYF
>.|TRBV9|TRBJ2-3|TRBD2
TGTGCCAGCAGCGTAGCGCGGGGGGCGCAGTATTTT
CASSVARGAQYF
>.|TRBV11-2|TRBJ2-5|TRBD1
TGTGCCAGCAAGGGACAGGGAATCCAAGAGACCCAGTACTTC
CASKGQGIQETQYF
>.|TRBV7-6|TRBJ2-6|TRBD2
TGTGCCAGCAGCCGAGCGGACTCGCGGGGGGTCTCTGGGGCCAACGTCCTGACTTTC
CASSRADSRGVSGANVLTF
>.|TRBV7-7|TRBJ2-5|TRBD2
TGTGCCAGCAGCTTATTGGGCCTAGCGGACCCGTCAACCCAGTACTTC
CASSLLGLADPSTQYF
>once|TRBV6-2/TRBV6-3|TRBJ2-7|.
TGTGCCAGCAGTTACCCCAGCCGGGGGAGCTCCTACGAGCAGTACTTC
CASSYPSRGSSYEQYF
>once|TRBV7-8|TRBJ1-6|.
TGTGCCAGCAGCTCCGGTCGCGTTAATTCACCCCTCCACTTT
CASSSGRVNSPLHF
>.|TRBV3-1/TRBV3-2|TRBJ1-3|TRBD1
TGTGCCAGCAGCCAAAAGGGGGCGGGAATCTCTGGAAACACCATATATTTT
CASSQKGAGISGNTIYF
>.|TRBV5-1|TRBJ2-3|.
TGCGCCAGCAGCTTGGGGCAGATCCTCACAGATACGCAGTATTTT
CASSLGQILTDTQYF
>few|TRBV29-1|TRBJ2-2|TRBD1
TGCAGCGTTGGGGACAGGGGCACCGGGGAGCTGTTTTTT
CSVGDRGTGELFF
>.|TRBV5-1|TRBJ1-2|.
TGCGCCAGCAGCTTGGGTTTCGGGGGACACTATGGCTACACCTTC
CASSLGFGGHYGYTF
>.|TRBV6-6|TRBJ1-5|TRBD1
TGTGCCAGCAGCACAGGGGGCGGCAATCAGCCCCAGCATTTT
CASSTGGGNQPQHF
>.|TRBV7-3|TRBJ2-7|.
TGTGCCAGCAGCCCCCAAAGCGGCTACGAGCAGTACTTC
CASSPQSGYEQYF
>.|TRBV28|TRBJ1-2|.
TGTGCCAGCAGTTCAACAGAAGCTAACTATGGCTACACCTTC
CASSSTEANYGYTF
>.|TRBV28|TRBJ2-1|.
TGTGCCAGCAGGCCCGCGGCGCCAAGGGGGGGTGAGCAGTTCTTC
CASRPAAPRGGEQFF
>.|TRBV6-5|TRBJ1-1|.
TGTGCCAGCAGTTACGCCAGGAACACTGAAGCTTTCTTT
CASSYARNTEAFF
>.|TRBV28|TRBJ1-2|.
TGTGCCAGCAGTCCCCAGAGACAGCACTATGGCTACACCTTC
CASSPQRQHYGYTF
>.|TRBV3-1/TRBV3-2|TRBJ1-4|.
TGTGCCAGCAGCCAAGGGACAGCAACTAATGAAAAACTGTTTTTT
CASSQGTATNEKLFF
>.|TRBV23-1|TRBJ1-4|TRBD1
TGCGCCAGCAGTCAGGAAAGGGACAGGGGCGGTAGAACTAATGAAAAACTGTTTTTT
CASSQERDRGGRTNEKLFF
>once|TRBV5-1|TRBJ1-4|.
TGCGCCAGCAGCTTGGATCCGGGTAAACCAGAAAAACTGTTTTTT
CASSLDPGKPEKLFF